Listed here are 3 T cell receptor beta chains from one sample, sequenced in a study of tumor-infiltrating lymphocytes in oesophageal squamous cell carcinoma. Each CDR3 protein is one row after TCRdb ran MiXCR on the PCR reads. Of roughly 14,000 distinct CDR3 sequences in the sample, 46% were seen once. The sequencing input was blood. These receptors were obtained from a male donor with esophageal squamous cell carcinoma.

This chain connects TRBV7-8 to TRBJ2-5; no clear D gene. The CDR3 consists of 16 residues. Trimming removed 2 bases from V and 11 bases from J, with 24 bases in between. The V gene's germline CDR1 is SGHVS and CDR2 FQNEAQ. CDR3 region: CASSLLLSGPYNEQYF. CDR3 sequence (DNA): TGTGCCAGCAGCTTACTCCTCTCCGGTCCCTACAATGAGCAGTACTTC.

The chain joins TRBV7-8 to TRBJ2-4; D not certain. Matching the DNA end better, TRBJ1-2 makes the J call doubtful. Germline V gives CDR1 SGHVS, CDR2 FQNEAQ. The CDR3 runs 15 residues. CDR3 in amino acids: CASSLFAQQNYGYTF. CDR3 in DNA: TGTGCCAGCAGCTTATTTGCACAACAGAACTATGGCTACACCTTC.

The chain carries TRBV18 and TRBJ1-2; D is undetermined. Per the germline V gene, CDR1 is KGHSH and CDR2 is LQKENI. The CDR3 runs to 14 residues. Trimming stripped 0 bases from V and 2 bases from J, with 7 bases between. The DNA of the CDR3 is TGTGCCAGCTCACCACCGACGGGAAACTATGGCTACACCTTC. The encoded protein is CASSPPTGNYGYTF.